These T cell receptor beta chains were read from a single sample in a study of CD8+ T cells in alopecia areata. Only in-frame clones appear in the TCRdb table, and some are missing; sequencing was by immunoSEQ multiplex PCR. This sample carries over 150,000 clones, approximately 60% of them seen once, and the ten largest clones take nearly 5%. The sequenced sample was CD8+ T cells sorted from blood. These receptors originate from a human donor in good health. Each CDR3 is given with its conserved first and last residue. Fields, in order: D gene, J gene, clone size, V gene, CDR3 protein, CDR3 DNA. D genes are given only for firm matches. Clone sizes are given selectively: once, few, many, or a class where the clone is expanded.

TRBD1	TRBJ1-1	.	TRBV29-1	CSVRDRVAFF	TGCAGCGTCAGGGACAGGGTAGCTTTCTTT
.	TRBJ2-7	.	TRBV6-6	CASITPYEQYF	TGTGCCAGCATTACCCCGTACGAGCAGTACTTC
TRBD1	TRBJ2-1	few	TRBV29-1	CSARDRGDEQFF	TGCAGCGCCCGGGACAGGGGAGATGAGCAGTTCTTC
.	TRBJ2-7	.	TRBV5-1	CASSSGLTDYEQYF	TGCGCCAGCAGCTCGGGGTTGACAGACTACGAGCAGTACTTC
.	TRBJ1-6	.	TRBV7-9	CASSQILYSYNSPLHF	TGTGCCAGCAGCCAAATTCTCTACTCCTATAATTCACCCCTCCACTTT
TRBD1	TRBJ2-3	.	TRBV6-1	CASKVTGLIDTQYF	TGTGCCAGCAAGGTGACAGGGCTTATTGATACGCAGTATTTT
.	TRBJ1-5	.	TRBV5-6	CASSVGNQPQHF	TGTGCCAGCAGCGTTGGGAATCAGCCCCAGCATTTT
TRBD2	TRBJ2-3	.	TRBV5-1	CASSLEAGGSTDTQYF	TGCGCCAGCAGCTTGGAAGCGGGGGGGAGCACAGATACGCAGTATTTT
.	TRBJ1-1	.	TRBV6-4	CASSDGTHSWTEAFF	TGTGCCAGCAGTGACGGGACACACTCGTGGACTGAAGCTTTCTTT
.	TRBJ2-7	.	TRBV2	CASGPTGYEQYF	TGTGCCAGCGGCCCGACGGGATACGAGCAGTACTTC
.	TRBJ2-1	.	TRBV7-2	CASSPLSYNEQFF	TGTGCCAGCAGCCCCCTCTCCTACAATGAGCAGTTCTTC
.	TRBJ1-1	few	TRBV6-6	CATLLNTEAFF	TGTGCCACCCTATTGAACACTGAAGCTTTCTTT
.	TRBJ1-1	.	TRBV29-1	CSVEGIQYEAFF	TGCAGCGTTGAGGGGATACAGTACGAAGCTTTCTTT
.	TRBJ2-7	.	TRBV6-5	CASSYSGSYEQYF	TGTGCCAGCAGTTACTCGGGCAGCTACGAGCAGTACTTC
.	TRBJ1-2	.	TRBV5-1	CASSNSPDSNYGYTF	TGCGCCAGCAGCAATTCACCGGACAGTAACTATGGCTACACCTTC
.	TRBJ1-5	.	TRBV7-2	CASSLGQNGQPQHF	TGTGCCAGCAGCCTCGGACAAAATGGGCAGCCCCAGCATTTT
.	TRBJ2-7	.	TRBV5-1	CASSTQNGDEQYF	TGCGCCAGCAGCACCCAGAACGGGGACGAGCAGTACTTC
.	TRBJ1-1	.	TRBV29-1	CSAGQSGTEAFF	TGCAGCGCAGGACAGTCGGGGACTGAAGCTTTCTTT
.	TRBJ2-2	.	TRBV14	CASSQWKTGGELFF	TGTGCCAGCAGCCAATGGAAAACTGGCGGGGAGCTGTTTTTT
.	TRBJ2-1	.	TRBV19	CASSPIGNEQFF	TGTGCCAGTAGTCCGATTGGGAATGAGCAGTTCTTC
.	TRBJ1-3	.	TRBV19	CASSSRTGNTIYF	TGTGCCAGTAGTAGTCGGACTGGAAACACCATATATTTT
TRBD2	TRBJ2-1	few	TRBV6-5	CASRGLAGTNEQFF	TGTGCCAGCAGGGGACTAGCGGGGACGAATGAGCAGTTCTTC
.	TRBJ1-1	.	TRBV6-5	CASSYSINTEAFF	TGTGCCAGCAGTTACTCGATTAACACTGAAGCTTTCTTT
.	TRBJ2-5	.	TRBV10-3	CAIKGSPQETQYF	TGTGCCATCAAAGGGAGCCCACAAGAGACCCAGTACTTC
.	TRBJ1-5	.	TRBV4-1	CASSPGTTDNQPQHF	TGCGCCAGCAGCCCCGGGACAACCGACAATCAGCCCCAGCATTTT
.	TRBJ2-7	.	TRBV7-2	CASSDLGYEQYF	TGTGCCAGCAGCGATTTAGGGTACGAGCAGTACTTC
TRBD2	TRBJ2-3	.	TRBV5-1	CASSFGLAGAVYF	TGCGCCAGCAGCTTTGGACTAGCGGGGGCCGTGTATTTT
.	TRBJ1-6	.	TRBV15	CATSPWGSPLHF	TGTGCCACCAGTCCCTGGGGTTCACCCCTCCACTTT
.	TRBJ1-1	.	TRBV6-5	CASSYSTRGRGEAFF	TGTGCCAGCAGTTACTCGACCCGCGGTAGAGGTGAAGCTTTCTTT
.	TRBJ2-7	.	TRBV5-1	CASSYSYEQYF	TGCGCCAGCAGTTACTCCTACGAGCAGTACTTC
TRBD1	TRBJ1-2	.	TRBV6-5	CASSYSMTGDYTF	TGTGCCAGCAGTTACTCTATGACAGGGGACTACACCTTC
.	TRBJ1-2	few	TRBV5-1	CASSGDNVNTF	TGCGCCAGCAGCGGAGACAACGTGAACACCTTC
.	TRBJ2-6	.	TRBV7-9	CASSPAPGSTNSGANVLTF	TGTGCCAGCAGCCCAGCCCCAGGGTCGACAAACTCTGGGGCCAACGTCCTGACTTTC
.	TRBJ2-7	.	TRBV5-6	CASSLGGYEQYF	TGTGCCAGCAGCTTGGGAGGGTACGAGCAGTACTTC
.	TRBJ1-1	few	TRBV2	CASSDMAREGTEAFF	TGTGCCAGCAGTGATATGGCCAGGGAGGGCACTGAAGCTTTCTTT
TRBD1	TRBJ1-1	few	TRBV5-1	CASSRGQMNTEAFF	TGCGCCAGCAGCAGGGGACAGATGAACACTGAAGCTTTCTTT
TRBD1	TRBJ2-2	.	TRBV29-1	CSVESGQGEILGGELFF	TGCAGCGTTGAATCCGGACAGGGAGAGATCTTGGGCGGGGAGCTGTTTTTT
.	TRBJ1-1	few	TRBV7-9	CASSELNTEAFF	TGTGCCAGCAGCGAACTAAACACTGAAGCTTTCTTT
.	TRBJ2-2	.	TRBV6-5	CASSGGGALGELFF	TGTGCCAGCAGTGGCGGGGGCGCCTTAGGGGAGCTGTTTTTT
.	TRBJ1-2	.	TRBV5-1	CASSIGGHGYTF	TGCGCCAGCAGCATTGGGGGCCACGGCTACACCTTC
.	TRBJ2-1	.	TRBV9	CASSPYDSQAYNEQFF	TGTGCCAGCTCCCCATATGACAGCCAGGCCTACAATGAGCAGTTCTTC
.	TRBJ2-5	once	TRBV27	CASSLSASPGETQYF	TGTGCCAGCAGTTTATCAGCTAGCCCGGGGGAGACCCAGTACTTC
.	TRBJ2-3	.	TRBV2	CASSDGTDTQYF	TGTGCCAGCAGTGATGGCACAGATACGCAGTATTTT
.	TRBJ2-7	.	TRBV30	CAWSVQGDEQYF	TGTGCCTGGAGTGTACAAGGGGACGAGCAGTACTTC
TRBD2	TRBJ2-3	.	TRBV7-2	CASSLVGGDTDTQYF	TGTGCCAGCAGCTTGGTCGGGGGGGACACAGATACGCAGTATTTT
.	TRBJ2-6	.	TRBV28	CASTRGLSGANVLTF	TGTGCCAGCACCAGGGGCCTCTCTGGGGCCAACGTCCTGACTTTC
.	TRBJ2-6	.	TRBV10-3	CAISESLGDGANVLTF	TGTGCCATCAGTGAGTCCCTCGGGGACGGGGCCAACGTCCTGACTTTC
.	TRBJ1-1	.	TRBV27	CASSLGLNTEAFF	TGTGCCAGCAGTTTAGGGTTGAACACTGAAGCTTTCTTT